A single T cell receptor beta chain is shown here with its context. No antigen is known for it. These data are taken from a study of cytomegalovirus exposure and HLA in healthy donors. The study's findings and limits: The study put 150 or so TCR beta chains on its list as cytomegalovirus-associated.

CDR1 is SGHRS, CDR2 YFSETQ, per germline. V shed 5 bases and J shed 3 bases, with 17 bases lying between them. The CDR3 spans 15 residues. The primer mix had 60 Vbeta and 13 Jbeta primers. Clones were sequenced by immunoSEQ multiplex PCR, and TCRdb holds only the in-frame ones, with some missing. The sample consists of fewer than 250,000 clones, roughly 80% of them appearing once. The chain is built from TRBV5-1 and TRBJ1-2, with D possibly matching TRBD1 (6 bases). The origin of this receptor is a man aged 25-45 years in good health and CMV-seronegative. What was sequenced was PBMCs. CDR3: CASSLEQGAHYGYTF. The CDR3 bases are TGCGCCAGCAGTCTTGAACAGGGAGCTCACTATGGCTACACCTTC.